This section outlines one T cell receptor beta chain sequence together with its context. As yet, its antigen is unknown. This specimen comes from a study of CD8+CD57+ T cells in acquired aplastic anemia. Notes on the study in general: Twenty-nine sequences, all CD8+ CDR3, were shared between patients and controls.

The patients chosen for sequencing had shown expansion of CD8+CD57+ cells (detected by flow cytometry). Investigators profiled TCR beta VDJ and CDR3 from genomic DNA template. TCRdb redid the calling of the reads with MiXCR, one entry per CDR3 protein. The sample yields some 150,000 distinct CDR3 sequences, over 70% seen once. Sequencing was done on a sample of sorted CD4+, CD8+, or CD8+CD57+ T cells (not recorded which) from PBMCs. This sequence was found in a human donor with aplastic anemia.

CDR3 region: CASSLVGEANYGYTF. CDR3 coding DNA: TGTGCCAGCAGCCTCGTAGGGGAAGCTAACTATGGCTACACCTTC. This chain links TRBV11-2 with TRBJ1-2, with TRBD1 as a possible D gene (5 bases). The V end lost 5 bases, the J end lost 0 bases, and 13 bases lay between the germline ends. The CDR3 contains 15 residues. Germline V gene sequence: CDR1 SGHAT, CDR2 FQNNGV.